In its sample, the clone carrying this T cell receptor beta chain was seen once. This sample stems from a study of blood T cell repertoires in COVID-19. Authors' data handling: The authors estimated nucleated cell counts from reference gene primer amplification. Profiled with immunoSEQ multiplex PCR; TCRdb holds only in-frame clones, not every one. The DNA gave D and trimming, while V, J and clone size come from that table. The sample yields about 330,000 clones, about 90% seen once. All enrollees were about 18 to 100 years old and from approximately 25 US areas. For recovered donors of Cohort 3, there were two negative PCRs, clearance, or symptom resolution. The TCR was taken from a man aged 30 to 45 who had recovered from COVID-19. Sequenced input: PBMCs or T cells enriched from blood (not recorded which).

The CDR3, as DNA: TGTGCCAGTAGTACGGACAGGGGCGAAGGCAATCAGCCCCAGCATTTT. It translates to CASSTDRGEGNQPQHF. This chain links TRBV19 with TRBJ1-5; TRBD1 matches 9 bases. CDR3 length equals 16 residues. In germline, CDR1 is LNHDA, CDR2 SQIVND (reference sequence). V lost 4 bases, J lost 2 bases, and 6 bases stayed unmatched.